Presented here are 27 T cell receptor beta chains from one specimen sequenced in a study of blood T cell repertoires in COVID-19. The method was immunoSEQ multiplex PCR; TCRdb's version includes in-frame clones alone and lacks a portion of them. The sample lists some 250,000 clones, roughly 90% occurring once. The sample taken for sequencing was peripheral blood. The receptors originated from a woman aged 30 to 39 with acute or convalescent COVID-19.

This chain's CDR3 is CATSDEPQETQYF. The CDR3 nucleotides read TGTGCCACCAGTGATGAGCCTCAAGAGACCCAGTACTTC. The gene calls are TRBV24-1 and TRBJ2-5, with D unclear. V lost 3 bases to trimming and J lost 2 bases, with 6 bases between them. Germline values: CDR1 KGHDR, CDR2 SFDVKD. CDR3 length equals 13 residues.

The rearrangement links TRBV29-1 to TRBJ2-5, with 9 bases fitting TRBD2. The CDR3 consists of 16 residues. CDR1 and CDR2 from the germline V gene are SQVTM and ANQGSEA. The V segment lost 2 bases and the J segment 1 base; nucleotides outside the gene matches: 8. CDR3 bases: TGCAGCGTTGAACCGGCTAGCGGGAACTTCCAAGAGACCCAGTACTTC. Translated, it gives CSVEPASGNFQETQYF. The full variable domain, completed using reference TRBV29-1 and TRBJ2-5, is SAVISQKPSRDICQRGTSLTIQCQVDSQVTMMFWYRQQPGQSLTLIATANQGSEATYESGFVIDKFPISRPNLTFSTLTVSNMSPEDSSIYLCSVEPASGNFQETQYFGPGTRLLVL.

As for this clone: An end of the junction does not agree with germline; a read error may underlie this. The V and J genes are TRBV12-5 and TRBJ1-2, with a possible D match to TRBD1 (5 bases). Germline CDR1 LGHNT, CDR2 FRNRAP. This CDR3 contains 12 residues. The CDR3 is CASGGTLREGRF. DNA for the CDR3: TGTGCTAGTGGTGGTACTCTCAGGGAAGGGCGCTTC.

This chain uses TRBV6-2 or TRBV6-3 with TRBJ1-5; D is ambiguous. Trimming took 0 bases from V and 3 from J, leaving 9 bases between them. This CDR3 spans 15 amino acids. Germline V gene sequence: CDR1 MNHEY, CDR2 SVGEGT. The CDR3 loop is CASSYSGKNNQPQHF. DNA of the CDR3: TGTGCCAGCAGTTACTCCGGGAAAAACAATCAGCCCCAGCATTTT.

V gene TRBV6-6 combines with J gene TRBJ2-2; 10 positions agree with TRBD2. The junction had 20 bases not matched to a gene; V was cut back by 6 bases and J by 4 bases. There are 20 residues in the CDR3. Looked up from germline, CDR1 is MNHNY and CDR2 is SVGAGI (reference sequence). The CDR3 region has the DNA TGTGCCAGCAGCGCGCGGGATAGCGGGAGGCCCGTGAGGGGCACCGGGGAGCTGTTTTTT. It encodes CASSARDSGRPVRGTGELFF.

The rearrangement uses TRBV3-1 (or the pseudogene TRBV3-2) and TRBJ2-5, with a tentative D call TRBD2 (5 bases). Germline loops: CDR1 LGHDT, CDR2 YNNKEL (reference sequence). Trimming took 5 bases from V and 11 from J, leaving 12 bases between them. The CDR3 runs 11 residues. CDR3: CASSSAWEQYF. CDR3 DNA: TGTGCCAGCAGCTCAGCTTGGGAGCAGTACTTC.

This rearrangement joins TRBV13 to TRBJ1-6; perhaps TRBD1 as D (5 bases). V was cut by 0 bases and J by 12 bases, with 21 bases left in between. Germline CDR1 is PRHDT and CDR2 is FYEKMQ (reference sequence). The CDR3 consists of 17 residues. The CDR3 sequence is CASSLGRRGKSFLPLHF. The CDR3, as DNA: TGTGCCAGCAGCTTAGGCCGGAGGGGAAAGTCTTTTTTACCCCTCCACTTT.

The CDR3 nucleotides are TGTGCCAGCAGTGAAGTCGCCAGACAGGTTGGGGAGACCCAGTACTTC. The encoded protein is CASSEVARQVGETQYF. The rearrangement links TRBV6-1 to TRBJ2-5, with a tentative D call TRBD1 (6 bases). V lost 1 base and J lost 5, with 17 bases in between. This CDR3 has 16 residues. Germline V gives CDR1 MNHNS, CDR2 SASEGT.

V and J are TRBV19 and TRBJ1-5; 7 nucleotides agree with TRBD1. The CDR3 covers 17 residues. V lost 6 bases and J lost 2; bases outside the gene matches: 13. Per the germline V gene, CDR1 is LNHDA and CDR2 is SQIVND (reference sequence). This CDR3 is CASRHSSSRGRNQPQHF. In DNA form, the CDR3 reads TGTGCCAGTAGACACTCCTCGTCAAGGGGGCGCAATCAGCCCCAGCATTTT.

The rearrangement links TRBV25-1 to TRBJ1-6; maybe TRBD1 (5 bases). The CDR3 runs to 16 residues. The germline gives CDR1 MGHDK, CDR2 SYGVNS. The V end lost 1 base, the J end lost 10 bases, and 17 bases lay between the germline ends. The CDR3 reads CASSEFPRRGDSPLHF. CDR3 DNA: TGTGCCAGCAGTGAATTCCCCCGCCGGGGGGACTCACCCCTCCACTTT.

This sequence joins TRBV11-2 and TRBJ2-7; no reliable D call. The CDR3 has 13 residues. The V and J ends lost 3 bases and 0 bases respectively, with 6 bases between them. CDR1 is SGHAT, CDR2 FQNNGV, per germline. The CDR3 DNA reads TGTGCCAGCAGCTTGCACACCTCCTACGAGCAGTACTTC. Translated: CASSLHTSYEQYF.

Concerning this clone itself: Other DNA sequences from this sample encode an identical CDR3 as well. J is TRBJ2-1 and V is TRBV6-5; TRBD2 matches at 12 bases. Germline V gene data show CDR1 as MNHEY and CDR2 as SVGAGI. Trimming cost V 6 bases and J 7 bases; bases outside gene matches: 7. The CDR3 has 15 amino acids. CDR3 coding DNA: TGTGCCAGCAGCCCCGGACTAGCGGGACGGAATGAGCAGTTCTTC. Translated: CASSPGLAGRNEQFF.

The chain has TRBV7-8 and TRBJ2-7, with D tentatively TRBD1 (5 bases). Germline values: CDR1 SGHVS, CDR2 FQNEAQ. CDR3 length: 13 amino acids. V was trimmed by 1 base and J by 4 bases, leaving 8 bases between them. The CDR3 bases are TGTGCCAGCAGCTTAGGGGGCCTTTACGAGCAGTACTTC. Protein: CASSLGGLYEQYF.

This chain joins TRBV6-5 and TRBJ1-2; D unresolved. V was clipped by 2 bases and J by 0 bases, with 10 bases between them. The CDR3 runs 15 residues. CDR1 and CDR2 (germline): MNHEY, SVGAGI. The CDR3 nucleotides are TGTGCCAGCAGTTACAGTGGAGCAGCTAACTATGGCTACACCTTC. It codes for CASSYSGAANYGYTF.

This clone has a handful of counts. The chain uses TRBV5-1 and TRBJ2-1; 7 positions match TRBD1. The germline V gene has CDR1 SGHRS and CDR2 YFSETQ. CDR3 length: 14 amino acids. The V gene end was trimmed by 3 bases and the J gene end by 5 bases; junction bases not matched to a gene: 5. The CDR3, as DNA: TGCGCCAGCAGCTATACAGGGGCCAACAATGAGCAGTTCTTC. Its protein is CASSYTGANNEQFF.

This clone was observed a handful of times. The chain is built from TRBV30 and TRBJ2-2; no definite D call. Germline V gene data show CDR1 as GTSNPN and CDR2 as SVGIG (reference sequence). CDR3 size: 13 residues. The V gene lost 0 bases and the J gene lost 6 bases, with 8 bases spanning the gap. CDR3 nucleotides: TGTGCCTGGAGTGTACTATTCCCCGGGGAGCTGTTTTTT. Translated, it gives CAWSVLFPGELFF.

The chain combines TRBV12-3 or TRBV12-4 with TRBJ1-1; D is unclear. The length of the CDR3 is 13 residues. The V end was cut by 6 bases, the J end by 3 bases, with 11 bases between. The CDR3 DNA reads TGTGCCAGCAGCCCTCGCGGGGACACTGAAGCTTTCTTT. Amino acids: CASSPRGDTEAFF.

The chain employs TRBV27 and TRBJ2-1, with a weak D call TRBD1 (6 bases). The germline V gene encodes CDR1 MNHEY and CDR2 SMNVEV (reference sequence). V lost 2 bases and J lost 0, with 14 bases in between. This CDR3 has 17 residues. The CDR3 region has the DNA TGTGCCAGCAGTTTACTTCCAGGGGCAAGCTCCTACAATGAGCAGTTCTTC. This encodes CASSLLPGASSYNEQFF.

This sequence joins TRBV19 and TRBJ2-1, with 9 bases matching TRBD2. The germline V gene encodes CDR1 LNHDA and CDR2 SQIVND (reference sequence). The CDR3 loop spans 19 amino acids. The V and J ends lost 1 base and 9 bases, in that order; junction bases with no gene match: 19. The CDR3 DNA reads TGTGCCAGTAGTATAGTGGGACAGCGGTTTAGCGGGAGCGGGGGTGAGCAGTTCTTC. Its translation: CASSIVGQRFSGSGGEQFF.

The CDR3 loop is CASSLGVSGYEQYF. CDR3 coding DNA: TGTGCCAGCAGCCTGGGCGTCTCGGGATACGAGCAGTACTTC. The chain carries TRBV11-3 and TRBJ2-7; TRBD2 is a possible D gene (5 bases). Trimming took off 5 bases at V and 4 bases at J, with 15 bases between the two ends. The CDR3 has 14 amino acids. The germline V gene has CDR1 SGHNT and CDR2 YENEEA.

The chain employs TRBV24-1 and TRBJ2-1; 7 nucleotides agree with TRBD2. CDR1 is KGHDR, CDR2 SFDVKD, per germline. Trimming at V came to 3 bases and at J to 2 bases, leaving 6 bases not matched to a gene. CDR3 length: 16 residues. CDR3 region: CATSDIPSGTYNEQFF. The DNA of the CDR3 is TGTGCCACCAGTGATATTCCTAGCGGTACCTACAATGAGCAGTTCTTC.

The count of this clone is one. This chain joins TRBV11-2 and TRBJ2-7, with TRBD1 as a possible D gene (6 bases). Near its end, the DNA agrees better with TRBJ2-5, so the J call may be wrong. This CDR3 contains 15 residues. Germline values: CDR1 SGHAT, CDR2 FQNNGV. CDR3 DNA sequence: TGTGCCAGCAGCTTAGGACAGGACTTCCAAGAGACCCAGTACTTC. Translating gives CASSLGQDFQETQYF.

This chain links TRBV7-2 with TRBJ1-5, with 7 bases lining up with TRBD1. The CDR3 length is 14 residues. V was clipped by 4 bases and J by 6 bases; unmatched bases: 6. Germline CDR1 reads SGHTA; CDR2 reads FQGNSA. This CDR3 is CASSSQRQGQPQHF. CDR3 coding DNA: TGTGCCAGCAGCTCACAACGACAGGGTCAGCCCCAGCATTTT.

CDR3 in DNA: TGTGCCTGGAGTGTAACCCTTGGTCAGGGGAATCAGCCCCAGCATTTT. Translated: CAWSVTLGQGNQPQHF. The rearrangement uses TRBV30 and TRBJ1-5, with TRBD1 as a possible D gene (6 bases). Looked up from germline, CDR1 is GTSNPN and CDR2 is SVGIG (reference sequence). The CDR3 loop spans 16 amino acids. V was clipped by 0 bases and J by 4 bases, with 16 bases between them.

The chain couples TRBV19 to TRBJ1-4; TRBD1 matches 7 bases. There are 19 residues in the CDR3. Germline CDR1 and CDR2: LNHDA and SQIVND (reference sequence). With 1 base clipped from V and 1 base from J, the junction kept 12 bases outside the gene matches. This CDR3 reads CASSIVGRGIFGTNEKLFF. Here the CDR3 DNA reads TGTGCCAGTAGTATAGTAGGCAGGGGGATTTTTGGAACTAATGAAAAACTGTTTTTT.

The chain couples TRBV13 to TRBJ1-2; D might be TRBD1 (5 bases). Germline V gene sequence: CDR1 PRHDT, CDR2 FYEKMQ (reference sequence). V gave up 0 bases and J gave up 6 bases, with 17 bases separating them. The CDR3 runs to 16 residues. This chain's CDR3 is CASSLGGRAAQDGYTF. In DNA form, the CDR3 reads TGTGCCAGCAGCTTAGGGGGCCGCGCAGCACAGGATGGCTACACCTTC.

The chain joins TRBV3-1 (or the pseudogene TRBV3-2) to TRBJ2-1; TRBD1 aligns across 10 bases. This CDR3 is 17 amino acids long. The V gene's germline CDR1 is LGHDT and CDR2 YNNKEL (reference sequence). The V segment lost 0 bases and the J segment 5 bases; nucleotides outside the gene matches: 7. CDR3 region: CASSQDLRQGADNEQFF. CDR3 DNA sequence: TGTGCCAGCAGCCAAGATTTGCGACAGGGGGCGGACAATGAGCAGTTCTTC.